This T cell receptor (beta chain) was sequenced for a study of blood T cell repertoires in COVID-19 (dated by TCRdb to the early 2020s). Concerning the study at large: Samples from collaborators originated in the United States, Italy and Spain and spanned both the acute and convalescent phases of COVID-19. The repertoires were released in a freely available public database intended as a resource for research on the immune response to SARS-CoV-2. HLA class I and class II types, where available, came from metadata supplied by the sample provider rather than from assay-based typing. The material from the prospective study consisted of cDNA or gDNA derived from T cells, B-cell-depleted T cells, or PBMCs. A de-identified subject ID, COVID-19 status, age in years and sex were almost always included in the sample metadata. Samples came from the ongoing ImmuneRACE study (first 160 participants) plus 1,254 subjects from 6 global collaborators. Deeply sampled blood TCRbeta repertoires from subjects exposed to, actively infected with, or recovered from COVID-19 were included in the dataset.

The immunoSEQ Assay, a bias-controlled multiplex PCR, was used to amplify TCRbeta CDR3 regions from genomic DNA. As for the authors' bioinformatics: The number of nucleated cells in each sample was estimated from the amplification of reference gene primers within the assay. To quantify the absolute abundance of each unique TCRbeta CDR3 rearrangement, sequence reads were collapsed and filtered. For each sample, productive Simpson clonality was calculated as the square root of Simpson's diversity index over productive rearrangements. TCRdb mirrors the immuneACCESS table, restricted to in-frame sequences. Some clones are absent from its copies; in checked studies, under half trace to an unresolved V gene, and the reason for the others is unknown. V and J calls and clone size are given by that table; D and trimming were obtained from the DNA. The sample table lists around 160,000 clones, 80% to 85% of them with a count of one. 30% to 45% of the sample is taken by the ten largest.

Comment on this clone: It lacks a known antigen. Base qualities are missing; no much larger clone stands one base away.

Based on the germline V gene, the CDR1 and CDR2 sequences are SGHRS and YFSETQ. Its CDR3 holds 18 amino acids, cysteine through phenylalanine. Only the CDR3 DNA stays, 54 bases, in frame from base 1. V is reduced by 0 bases and J by 0 bases, leaving a spacing of 15 bases between them. Summary of the overall study and its limitations: The quantity of clinical and demographic metadata differed by source and by participant and was supplied without curation.

The collaborating institutions used their own protocols to collect whole blood in K2EDTA tubes. For TCRbeta analysis, collaborators shipped samples as frozen whole blood, isolated PBMCs, or DNA extracted from either of those sample types. The rearranged chain carries TRBV5-1 and TRBJ2-2; a tentative D match to TRBD1 spans 6 bases. Source material: peripheral blood. This sequence was found in a human donor in a cohort sampled during active COVID-19. The DNA sequence is given as TGCGCCAGCAGCTTGGAATCATCAGGGGCCGCGAACACCGGGGAGCTGTTTTTT. It encodes CASSLESSGAANTGELFF.